Below, one T cell receptor beta chain is given with its context. Per germline, CDR1 LNHDA and CDR2 SQIVND (reference sequence). V was shortened by 3 bases and J by 0 bases, with 10 bases between the two germline ends. The CDR3 consists of 15 residues. Data came from immunoSEQ multiplex PCR; TCRdb stores just in-frame clones and leaves some out. The sample has 30,000 or so clones, 80% to 85% seen once; the top ten hold 2.5%. Indicated treatment: preoperative locoregional IRX-2 cytokine immunotherapy. These data come from a study of preoperative IRX-2 immunotherapy in early breast cancer. The chain links TRBV19 to TRBJ2-3; a possible D gene is TRBD2 (6 bases). The sequencing here drew on lymph node tissue, taken from a patient treated with IRX-2 immunotherapy. The source is a human donor with breast cancer. The CDR3 is CASSISGGSTDTQYF. The CDR3 nucleotides read TGTGCCAGTAGTATTTCCGGGGGTAGCACAGATACGCAGTATTTT.